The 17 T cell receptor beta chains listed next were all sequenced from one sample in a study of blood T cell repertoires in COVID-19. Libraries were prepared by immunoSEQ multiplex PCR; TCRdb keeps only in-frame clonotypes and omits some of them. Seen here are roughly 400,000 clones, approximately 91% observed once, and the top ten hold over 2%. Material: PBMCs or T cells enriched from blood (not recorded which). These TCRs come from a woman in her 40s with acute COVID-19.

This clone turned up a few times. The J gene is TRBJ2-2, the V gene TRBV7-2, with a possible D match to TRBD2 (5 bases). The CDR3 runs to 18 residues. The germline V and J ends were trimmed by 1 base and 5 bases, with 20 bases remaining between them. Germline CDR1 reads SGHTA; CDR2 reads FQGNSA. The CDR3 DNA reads TGTGCCAGCAGCTTAGGTCTTCTAGCCGCCTCGGGGACCGGGGAGCTGTTTTTT. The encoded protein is CASSLGLLAASGTGELFF.

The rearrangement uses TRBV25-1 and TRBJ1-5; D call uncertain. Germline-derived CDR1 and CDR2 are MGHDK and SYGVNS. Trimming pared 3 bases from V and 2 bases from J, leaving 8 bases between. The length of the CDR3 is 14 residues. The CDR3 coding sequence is TGTGCCAGCAGTGATATTAGAGGCAATCAGCCCCAGCATTTT. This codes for CASSDIRGNQPQHF.

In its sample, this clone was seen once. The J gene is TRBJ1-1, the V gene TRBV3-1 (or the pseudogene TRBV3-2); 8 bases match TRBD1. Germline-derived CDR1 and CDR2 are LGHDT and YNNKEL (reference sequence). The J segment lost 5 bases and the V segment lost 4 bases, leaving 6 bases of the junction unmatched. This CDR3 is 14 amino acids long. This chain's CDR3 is CASSPDRERTEAFF. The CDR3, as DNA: TGTGCCAGCAGCCCGGACAGGGAAAGGACTGAAGCTTTCTTT.

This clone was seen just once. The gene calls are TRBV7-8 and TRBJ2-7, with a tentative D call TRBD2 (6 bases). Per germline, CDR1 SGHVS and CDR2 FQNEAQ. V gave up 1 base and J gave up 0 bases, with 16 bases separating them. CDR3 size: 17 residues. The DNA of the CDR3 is TGTGCCAGCAGCTTAGTTGTATTGCGGGGTGACTCCTACGAGCAGTACTTC. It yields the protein CASSLVVLRGDSYEQYF.

CDR3 bases: TGTGCCAGTAGTATAGAAGGGAGAGAGGGCTACACCTTC. Its translation is CASSIEGREGYTF. This chain uses TRBV19 with TRBJ1-2; D call uncertain. The V gene's germline CDR1 is LNHDA and CDR2 SQIVND (reference sequence). The CDR3 covers 13 residues. V dropped 0 bases and J dropped 8 bases, with 10 bases sitting between them.

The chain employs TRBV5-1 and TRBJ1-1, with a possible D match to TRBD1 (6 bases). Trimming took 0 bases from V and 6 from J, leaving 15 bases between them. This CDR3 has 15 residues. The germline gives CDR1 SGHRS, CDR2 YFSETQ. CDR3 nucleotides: TGCGCCAGCAGCTTGGCAGGCCGGGGGGGGCCTGAAGCTTTCTTT. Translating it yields CASSLAGRGGPEAFF.

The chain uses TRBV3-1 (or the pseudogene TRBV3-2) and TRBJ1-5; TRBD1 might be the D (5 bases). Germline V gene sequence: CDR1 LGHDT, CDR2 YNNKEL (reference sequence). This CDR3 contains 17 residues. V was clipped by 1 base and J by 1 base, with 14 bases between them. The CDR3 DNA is TGTGCCAGCAGCCAAGGAGTGAAGGGGCGAAGCAATCAGCCCCAGCATTTT. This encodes CASSQGVKGRSNQPQHF.

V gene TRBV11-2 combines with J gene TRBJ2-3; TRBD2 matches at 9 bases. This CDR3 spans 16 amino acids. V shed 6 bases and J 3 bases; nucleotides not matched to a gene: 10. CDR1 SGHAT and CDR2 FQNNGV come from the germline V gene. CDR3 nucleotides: TGTGCCAGCAGTCCTGCCACAACTAGCGGGACAGATACGCAGTATTTT. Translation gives CASSPATTSGTDTQYF.

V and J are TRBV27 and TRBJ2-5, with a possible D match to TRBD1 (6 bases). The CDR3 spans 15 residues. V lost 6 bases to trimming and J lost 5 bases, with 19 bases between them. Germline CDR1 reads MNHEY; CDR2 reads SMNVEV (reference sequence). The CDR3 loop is CASRGTGIRAETQYF. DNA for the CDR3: TGTGCCAGCAGGGGTACAGGGATCCGCGCTGAGACCCAGTACTTC.

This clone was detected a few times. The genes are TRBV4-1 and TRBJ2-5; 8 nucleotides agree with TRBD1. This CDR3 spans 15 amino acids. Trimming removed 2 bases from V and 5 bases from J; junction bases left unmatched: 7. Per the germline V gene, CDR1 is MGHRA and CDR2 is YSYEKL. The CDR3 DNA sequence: TGCGCCAGCAGCCAAAAGACAGGGGCATGGGAGACCCAGTACTTC. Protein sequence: CASSQKTGAWETQYF.

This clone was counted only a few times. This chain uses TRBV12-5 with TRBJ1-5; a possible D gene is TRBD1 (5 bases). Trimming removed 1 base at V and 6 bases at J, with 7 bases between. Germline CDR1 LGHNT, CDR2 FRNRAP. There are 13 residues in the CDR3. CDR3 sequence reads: CASGLGTGQPQHF. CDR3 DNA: TGTGCTAGTGGTTTGGGAACAGGTCAGCCCCAGCATTTT.

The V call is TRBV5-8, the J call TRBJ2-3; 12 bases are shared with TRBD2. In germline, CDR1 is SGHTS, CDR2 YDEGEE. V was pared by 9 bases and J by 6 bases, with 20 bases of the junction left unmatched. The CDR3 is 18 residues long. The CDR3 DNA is TGTGCCAACAGTATAGGACAGACTAGCGGGGGTGTTCGGGATACGCAGTATTTT. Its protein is CANSIGQTSGGVRDTQYF.

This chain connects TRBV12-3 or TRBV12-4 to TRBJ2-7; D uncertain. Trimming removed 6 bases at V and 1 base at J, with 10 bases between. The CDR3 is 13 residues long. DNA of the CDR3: TGTGCCAGCAGAGCGACGGCTTCCTACGAGCAGTACTTC. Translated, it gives CASRATASYEQYF.

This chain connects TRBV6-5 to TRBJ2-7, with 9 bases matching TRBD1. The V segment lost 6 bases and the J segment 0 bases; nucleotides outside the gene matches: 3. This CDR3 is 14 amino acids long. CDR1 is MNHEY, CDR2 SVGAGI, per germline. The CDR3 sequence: CASRVGQGSYEQYF. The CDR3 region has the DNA TGTGCCAGCAGGGTGGGACAGGGCTCCTACGAGCAGTACTTC.

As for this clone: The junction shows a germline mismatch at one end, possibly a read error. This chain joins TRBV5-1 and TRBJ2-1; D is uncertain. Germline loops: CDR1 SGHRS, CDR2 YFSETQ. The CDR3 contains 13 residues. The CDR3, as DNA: TGCGTCAGCGTAAACGAGGTTATCAATGAGCAGTTCTTC. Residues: CVSVNEVINEQFF.

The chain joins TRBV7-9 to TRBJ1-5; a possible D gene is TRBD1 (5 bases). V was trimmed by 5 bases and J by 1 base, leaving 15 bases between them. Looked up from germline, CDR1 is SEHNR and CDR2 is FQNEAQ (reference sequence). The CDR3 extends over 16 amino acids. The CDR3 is CASSPDGALSNQPQHF. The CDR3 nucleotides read TGTGCCAGCAGCCCCGATGGGGCTTTAAGCAATCAGCCCCAGCATTTT.

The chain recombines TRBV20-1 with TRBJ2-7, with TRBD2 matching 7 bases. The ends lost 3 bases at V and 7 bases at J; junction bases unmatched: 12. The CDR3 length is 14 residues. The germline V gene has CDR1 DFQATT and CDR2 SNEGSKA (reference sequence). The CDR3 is CSASRLAGVWEQYF. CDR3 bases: TGCAGTGCTAGTCGTCTCGCGGGGGTCTGGGAGCAGTACTTC.